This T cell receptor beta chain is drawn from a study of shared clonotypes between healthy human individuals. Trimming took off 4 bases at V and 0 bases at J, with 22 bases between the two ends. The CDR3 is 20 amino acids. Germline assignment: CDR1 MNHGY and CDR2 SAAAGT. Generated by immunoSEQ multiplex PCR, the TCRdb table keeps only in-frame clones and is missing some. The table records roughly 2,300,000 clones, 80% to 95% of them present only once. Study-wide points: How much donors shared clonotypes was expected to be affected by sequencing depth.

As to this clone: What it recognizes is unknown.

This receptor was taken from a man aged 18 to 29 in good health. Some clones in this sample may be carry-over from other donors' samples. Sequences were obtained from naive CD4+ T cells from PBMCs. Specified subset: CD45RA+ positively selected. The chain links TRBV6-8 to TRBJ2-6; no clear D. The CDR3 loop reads CASSSPPQGSDSSGANVLTF. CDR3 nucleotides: TGTGCCAGCAGTTCGCCCCCTCAAGGGTCAGATAGCTCTGGGGCCAACGTCCTGACTTTC.